This T cell receptor beta chain was obtained from a study of glioma-infiltrating T cells after dendritic cell vaccination (dated by TCRdb to the mid-2010s). Turning to the overall study: The cohort included about 15 glioblastoma patients drawn from Phase I and II dendritic cell vaccination trials, of whom 9 were newly diagnosed and 6 had recurrent disease. Autologous tumor lysate-pulsed dendritic cell vaccination was administered to the patients between 2003 and 2012. To make the vaccine, monocyte-derived dendritic cells were cultured for about seven days with IL-4 and GM-CSF and then pulsed overnight with autologous tumor lysate. Each patient got three intradermal injections of the dendritic cell vaccine, spaced at biweekly intervals, in the arm below the axilla. In glioblastoma patients vaccinated with dendritic cells, deep sequencing of TCR beta CDR3 regions served to measure the amount of tumor-infiltrating lymphocytes and to compare repertoires between tumor and blood. TCR sequencing metrics, including TIL content and tumor-blood repertoire overlap, were correlated with survival after dendritic cell vaccination. What the research found in general, with its limitations: After dendritic cell vaccination, a higher estimated pretreatment TIL content predicted longer time to progression and longer overall survival. No direct relationship between TCR clonality and survival was found, suggesting that a diverse polyclonal response may matter. The three-group TCR overlap response model was characterized as speculative, and prospective validation of the model was stated to be required. The cohort was small and heterogeneous, few patients had complete blood and tumor sets, and even fewer had initial-recurrent tumor pairs.

The time point label, as the study defines it: after dendritic cell vaccination, including at tumor progression/relapse. Selection of patients required sufficient residual fresh-frozen tumor tissue and over two years of available survival data. An isocitrate dehydrogenase mutation was not carried by any of the glioblastoma patients, although molecular status was otherwise variable. PBMC collection took place before vaccination, two weeks after the third vaccination, and at tumor progression if progression occurred. Genomic DNA was extracted with the Qiagen DNeasy Blood extraction Kit. Worth noting for this clone: The antigen it binds to is not known. No per-base quality is available; no much larger clone lies one base away.

Using the immunoSEQ assay, TCRB CDR3 regions were amplified from approximately 2.1 micrograms of genomic DNA, or from all available DNA when less than that was on hand. For multiplex PCR, 60 forward primers for TCR V beta segments and 13 reverse primers for J beta segments were used. To estimate reads per starting template, synthetic control templates were spiked into each sample at limiting dilution. The Illumina HiSeq System generated sequencing reads of 87 bp. The paper's processing steps were these. PCR and sequencing errors were removed by a nearest neighbor algorithm that merged closely related sequences. TCR overlap was measured as the percentage of unique tumor TCR beta sequences that were also present in the peripheral blood of the same patient. In its TCRdb copy, this immuneACCESS table keeps in-frame sequences only and misses some clones. Where compared with another copy, unresolved V genes explain less than half of these, and the others have no known cause. For V, J and clone size, that table is used; D and trimming come from the DNA. A total of some 91,000 clones appear in this sample, 81% of them only once. The ten most abundant clones make up 2.1% of the sample.

The germline V gene encodes CDR1 MDHEN and CDR2 SYDVKM. V trim: 5 bases; J trim: 5 bases; unmatched bases: 11. CDR3 length: 15 amino acids, cysteine to phenylalanine. Only the CDR3 DNA is retained, 45 bases long and in frame from the first base. Recombination linked TRBV28 to TRBJ1-1, with 7 junctional bases fitting TRBD1. The specimen was blood, collected after dendritic cell vaccination. The receptor was isolated from a human donor with glioblastoma. The base sequence is TGTGCCAGCAGTCCAGGGACAGTACTCCTTACTGAAGCTTTCTTT. Protein translation: CASSPGTVLLTEAFF.